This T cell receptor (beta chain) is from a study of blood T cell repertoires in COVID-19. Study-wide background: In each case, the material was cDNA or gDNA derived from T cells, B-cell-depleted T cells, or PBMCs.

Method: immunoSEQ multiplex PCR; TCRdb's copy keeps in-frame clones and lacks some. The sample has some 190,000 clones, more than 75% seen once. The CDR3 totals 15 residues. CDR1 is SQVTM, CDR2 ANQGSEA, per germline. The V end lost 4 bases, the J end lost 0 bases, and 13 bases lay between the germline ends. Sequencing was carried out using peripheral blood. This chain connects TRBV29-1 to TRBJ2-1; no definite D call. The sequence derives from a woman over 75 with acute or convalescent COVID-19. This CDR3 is CSVAGSSSSYNEQFF. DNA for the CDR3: TGCAGCGTTGCTGGCTCTTCAAGCTCCTACAATGAGCAGTTCTTC.